This T cell receptor beta chain was recorded in a study of cytomegalovirus exposure and HLA in healthy donors. Sequenced by immunoSEQ multiplex PCR; TCRdb stores in-frame clones only, minus some. In the table there are about 200,000 clones, around 80% of which are singletons. Deletions cut 5 bases from V and 4 bases from J, with 20 bases between. This CDR3 comprises 16 residues. Germline CDR1 reads SGHAT; CDR2 reads FQNNGV. Sequenced sample: PBMCs. The chain carries TRBV11-2 and TRBJ1-1; TRBD1 might be the D (6 bases). This TCR was sampled from a woman aged 25 to 39 in good health and CMV-seronegative. This CDR3 is CASSQQGIPPGTEAFF. CDR3 nucleotides: TGTGCCAGCAGCCAACAGGGTATACCGCCGGGCACTGAAGCTTTCTTT.